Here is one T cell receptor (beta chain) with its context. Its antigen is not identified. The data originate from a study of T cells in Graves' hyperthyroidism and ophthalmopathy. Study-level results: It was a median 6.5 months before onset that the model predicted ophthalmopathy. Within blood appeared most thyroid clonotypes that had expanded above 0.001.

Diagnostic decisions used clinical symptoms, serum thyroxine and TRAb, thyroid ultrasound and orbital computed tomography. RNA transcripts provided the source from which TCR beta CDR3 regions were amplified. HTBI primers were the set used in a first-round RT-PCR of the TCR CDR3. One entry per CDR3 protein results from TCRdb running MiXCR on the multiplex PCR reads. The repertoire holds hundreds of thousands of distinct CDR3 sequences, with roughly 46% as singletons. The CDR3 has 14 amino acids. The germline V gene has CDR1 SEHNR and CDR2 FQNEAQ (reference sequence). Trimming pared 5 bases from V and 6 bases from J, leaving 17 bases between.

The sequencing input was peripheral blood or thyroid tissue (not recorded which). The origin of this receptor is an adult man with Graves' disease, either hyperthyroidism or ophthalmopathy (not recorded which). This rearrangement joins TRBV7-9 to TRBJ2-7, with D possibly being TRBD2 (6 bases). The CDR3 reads CASSPRDSPPEQYF. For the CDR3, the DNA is TGTGCCAGCAGCCCCCGGGACTCCCCCCCCGAGCAGTACTTC.